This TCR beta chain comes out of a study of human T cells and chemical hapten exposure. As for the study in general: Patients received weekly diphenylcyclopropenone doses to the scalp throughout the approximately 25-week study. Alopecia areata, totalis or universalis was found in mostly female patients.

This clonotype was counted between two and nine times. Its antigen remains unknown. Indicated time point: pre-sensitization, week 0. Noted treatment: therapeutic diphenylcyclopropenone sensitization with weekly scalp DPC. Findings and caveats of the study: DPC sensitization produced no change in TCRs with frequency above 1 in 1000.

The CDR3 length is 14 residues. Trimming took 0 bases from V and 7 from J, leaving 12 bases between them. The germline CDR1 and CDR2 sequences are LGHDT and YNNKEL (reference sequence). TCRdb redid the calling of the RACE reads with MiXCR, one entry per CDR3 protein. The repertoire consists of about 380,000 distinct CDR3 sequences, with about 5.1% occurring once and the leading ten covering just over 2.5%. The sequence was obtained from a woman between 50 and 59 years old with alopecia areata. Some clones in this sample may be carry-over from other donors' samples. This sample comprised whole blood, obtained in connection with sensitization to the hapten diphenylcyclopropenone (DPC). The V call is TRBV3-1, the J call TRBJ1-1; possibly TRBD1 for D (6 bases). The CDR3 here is CASSQDLKGGEAFF. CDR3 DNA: TGTGCCAGCAGCCAAGATTTAAAGGGGGGTGAAGCTTTCTTT.